The present entry profiles one T cell receptor (beta chain) with its context. Its specificity is not known. One end of the junction does not line up with germline, which may come from a read error. Only in-frame clones appear in the TCRdb table, and some are missing; sequencing was by immunoSEQ multiplex PCR. The sample lists approximately 210,000 clones, about 72% occurring once. The sample belongs to a study of cytotoxic CD8 clonotypes in ibrutinib-treated CLL. CDR1 MGHRA and CDR2 YSYEKL come from the germline V gene. The CDR3 length is 13 residues. Study-level results: Clonality was higher at ibrutinib response and returned toward baseline at progression.

The chain links TRBV4-1 to TRBJ1-2; D gene ambiguous. This TCR was sampled from a human donor with chronic lymphocytic leukemia. This specimen consisted of PBMCs, obtained after 24 months of ibrutinib treatment. The CDR3 protein is CASSQPFGEEEDF. The CDR3, as DNA: TGCGCCAGCAGCCAACCTTTCGGCGAAGAAGAGGACTTC.